The following is a TCR beta chain sequence with its context. These data come from a study of blood T cell repertoires in COVID-19. TCRdb keeps only in-frame clones here, not all; method: immunoSEQ multiplex PCR. The repertoire has about 330,000 clones, roughly 86% of them found once; the top ten carry just over 9.5%. Germline V CDR1 and CDR2: SGHTA, FQGNSA. V was trimmed by 1 base and J by 5 bases, leaving 5 bases between them. CDR3 size: 12 residues. This chain joins TRBV7-2 and TRBJ2-5, with D uncertain. Input material: peripheral blood. The sequence was collected from a man aged 25-40 years with COVID-19, enrolled during active disease. The CDR3 DNA reads as TGTGCCAGCAGCTTAGTCGGGGAGACCCAGTACTTC. Encoded protein: CASSLVGETQYF.